These T cell receptor beta chains were read from a single sample in a study of cytomegalovirus exposure and HLA in healthy donors. TCRdb's table, derived via immunoSEQ multiplex PCR, lists solely in-frame clones and lacks some. This sample has about 160,000 clones; 82% occur once, and the top ten carry 0.95% to 1%. Sequencing was performed on PBMCs. These receptors were collected from a girl aged 2 to 10 in good health and CMV-seropositive. Both conserved end residues are part of each CDR3. Fields, in order: V gene, D gene, J gene, clone size, CDR3 DNA, CDR3 protein. The D gene is left open where the match is weak. Clone size is shown for a subset of rows, as once, few, many or a class of expanded clone.

V gene: TRBV5-1; D gene: TRBD2; J gene: TRBJ2-3; clone size: .; CDR3 DNA: TGCGCCAGCAGCTTGGTTCGTGTCGGGAGGGGTCCAGATACGCAGTATTTT; CDR3 protein: CASSLVRVGRGPDTQYF
V gene: TRBV7-2; D gene: TRBD2; J gene: TRBJ2-1; clone size: .; CDR3 DNA: TGTGCCAGCAGTACCGGACTAGCGGAATACAATGAGCAGTTCTTC; CDR3 protein: CASSTGLAEYNEQFF
V gene: TRBV21-1; D gene: .; J gene: TRBJ2-3; clone size: .; CDR3 DNA: TGTGCCAGCAGCAAAGTTGGTAGCGGGAAGACAGATACGCAGTATTTT; CDR3 protein: CASSKVGSGKTDTQYF
V gene: TRBV5-1; D gene: TRBD2; J gene: TRBJ2-2; clone size: .; CDR3 DNA: TGCGCCAGCAGCTTGGTTGTGGGCGGGAGAGAAACCGGGGAGCTGTTTTTT; CDR3 protein: CASSLVVGGRETGELFF
V gene: TRBV10-3; D gene: TRBD1; J gene: TRBJ2-7; clone size: once; CDR3 DNA: TGTGCCATCAGTGCGGGACAGGGCTCATACGAGCAGTACTTC; CDR3 protein: CAISAGQGSYEQYF
V gene: TRBV6-5; D gene: TRBD1; J gene: TRBJ2-5; clone size: .; CDR3 DNA: TGTGCCAGCAGTTCAACAGGGGGCTGGACCCAGTACTTC; CDR3 protein: CASSSTGGWTQYF
V gene: TRBV6-1; D gene: TRBD2; J gene: TRBJ2-2; clone size: .; CDR3 DNA: TGTGCCAGCAGTGGACTAGCGGGAGAGGACACCGGGGAGCTGTTTTTT; CDR3 protein: CASSGLAGEDTGELFF
V gene: TRBV30; D gene: TRBD2; J gene: TRBJ2-5; clone size: once; CDR3 DNA: TGTGCCTGGAGTTCCAGCGGGAGGACCCAGTACTTC; CDR3 protein: CAWSSSGRTQYF
V gene: TRBV6-1; D gene: TRBD2; J gene: TRBJ2-5; clone size: .; CDR3 DNA: TGTGCCAGCAGTGACAATATACTTTCGGGAGGTGAGACCCAGTACTTC; CDR3 protein: CASSDNILSGGETQYF
V gene: TRBV30; D gene: .; J gene: TRBJ2-1; clone size: .; CDR3 DNA: TGTGCCTGGAGGGGGACTTTCCTTGAGCAGTTCTTC; CDR3 protein: CAWRGTFLEQFF
V gene: TRBV30; D gene: .; J gene: TRBJ1-5; clone size: .; CDR3 DNA: TGTGCCTGGAGTAGGGGTGCGGCGTATAGCAATCAGCCCCAGCATTTT; CDR3 protein: CAWSRGAAYSNQPQHF
V gene: TRBV5-1; D gene: .; J gene: TRBJ2-5; clone size: .; CDR3 DNA: TGCGCCAGCACCACTTGGGGGGTAGAAGGGGAGACCCAGTACTTC; CDR3 protein: CASTTWGVEGETQYF
V gene: TRBV5-1; D gene: .; J gene: TRBJ2-3; clone size: .; CDR3 DNA: TGCGCCAGCAGCCGGAGCGGACGCACAGATACGCAGTATTTT; CDR3 protein: CASSRSGRTDTQYF
V gene: TRBV28; D gene: TRBD1; J gene: TRBJ2-6; clone size: .; CDR3 DNA: TGTGCCAGCAGTTTGGACAGGAGTTCTGGGGCCAACGTCCTGACTTTC; CDR3 protein: CASSLDRSSGANVLTF
V gene: TRBV4-1; D gene: .; J gene: TRBJ1-5; clone size: .; CDR3 DNA: TGCGCCAGCAGCCAAACAGGGTCCAGGGAGCCCCAGCATTTT; CDR3 protein: CASSQTGSREPQHF
V gene: TRBV6-5; D gene: .; J gene: TRBJ2-5; clone size: .; CDR3 DNA: TGTGCCAGCCAGGGCCTTCTGGGAAGGGAGACCCAGTACTTC; CDR3 protein: CASQGLLGRETQYF